Listed below are T cell receptor beta chains from one sample, sequenced in a study of T cell responses to AZD1222 COVID-19 vaccine. The table came from immunoSEQ multiplex PCR; TCRdb's copy has only in-frame clones and leaves some out. This sample has 73,000 or so clones, with about nine tenths found just once. The material was peripheral blood, obtained on day 0 of AZD1222 vaccination. These receptors were obtained from an adult in good health. CDR3s include the opening cysteine and the closing phenylalanine or tryptophan. D genes are given only for firm matches. A row's size may be missing; if present it is once, few, many or a size class.

clone size	D gene	V gene	J gene	CDR3 protein	CDR3 DNA
once	TRBD1	TRBV2	TRBJ2-7	CASSERGPYEQYF	TGTGCCAGCAGTGAAAGGGGGCCCTACGAGCAGTACTTC
-	-	TRBV5-1	TRBJ2-1	CASSLGGGLNEQFF	TGCGCCAGCAGCTTGGGTGGGGGGCTCAATGAGCAGTTCTTC
-	-	TRBV28	TRBJ1-2	CASSPRHGLNYGYTF	TGTGCCAGCAGTCCCAGACACGGCCTTAACTATGGCTACACCTTC
-	-	TRBV6-1	TRBJ1-1	CASSEKTGWAFF	TGTGCCAGCAGTGAAAAGACAGGATGGGCTTTCTTT
-	-	TRBV29-1	TRBJ1-1	CSTGVPLGVGTEAFF	TGCAGCACGGGAGTGCCGTTGGGGGTTGGGACTGAAGCTTTCTTT
-	-	TRBV9	TRBJ1-5	CASSVDGGLNQPQHF	TGTGCCAGCAGCGTAGATGGGGGTCTCAATCAGCCCCAGCATTTT
-	TRBD1	TRBV28	TRBJ1-5	CASQAPGTVLGSYQPQHF	TGTGCCAGCCAAGCCCCCGGGACAGTCCTAGGGAGTTATCAGCCCCAGCATTTT
-	TRBD1	TRBV19	TRBJ1-5	CASTGTGSKQPQHF	TGTGCCAGTACCGGGACAGGGTCCAAACAGCCCCAGCATTTT
-	TRBD1	TRBV9	TRBJ2-7	CASSVGTGTYEQYF	TGTGCCAGCAGCGTAGGGACAGGGACCTACGAGCAGTACTTC
-	TRBD2	TRBV6-5	TRBJ2-5	CASSYGLAGLETQYF	TGTGCCAGCAGTTACGGACTAGCGGGATTGGAGACCCAGTACTTC